The entry below describes one TCR beta chain. Its target is unknown. J lost 7 bases, V lost 6 bases, and 5 bases had no gene match. Germline V gives CDR1 SNHLY, CDR2 FYNNEI. This CDR3 is built from 14 residues. The record originates from a study of T cell responses to AZD1222 COVID-19 vaccine. Study results and limitations: Clonal diversity may have been underestimated in mostly white British donors.

TCRdb keeps only in-frame clones here, not all; method: immunoSEQ multiplex PCR. The sample lists 130,000 to 150,000 clones, under 95% occurring once. The TCR was taken from an adult in good health. The chain couples TRBV2 to TRBJ1-4; 10 bases are shared with TRBD1. The material sequenced was peripheral blood, taken on day 0 of AZD1222 vaccination. CDR3 region: CASRRTGGVEKLFF. CDR3 in DNA: TGTGCCAGCAGGCGGACAGGGGGGGTTGAAAAACTGTTTTTT.